This entry features one T cell receptor (beta chain) sequence. V lost 4 bases to trimming and J lost 5 bases, with 18 bases between them. The germline CDR1 and CDR2 sequences are SGDLS and YYNGEE. CDR3 length equals 15 residues. Original data processing: Amplification of reference gene primers was used by the study to estimate nucleated cell counts. The repertoire was sequenced with immunoSEQ multiplex PCR; TCRdb's copy has only in-frame clones and lacks some. V and J calls plus clone size are reproduced from that table; the DNA served to infer D and trimming. The sample holds 220,000 or so clones, 80% to 90% seen once. This entry comes from a study of blood T cell repertoires in COVID-19. Study summary: PBMCs, B-cell-depleted T cells, or T cells were the source of the cDNA or gDNA that made up the material.

Participants came from around 25 US areas, aged about 18 to 95 years. The J gene is TRBJ2-5, the V gene TRBV9, with D maybe TRBD1 (6 bases). The sequencing sample was made of PBMCs or T cells enriched from blood (not recorded which). The source of this sequence is a woman in her late teens or twenties in a cohort exposed to, infected with or recovered from COVID-19 (not recorded which). The CDR3, as DNA: TGTGCCAGCAGCCTGGGGGCCCACAGACAGGAGACCCAGTACTTC. Translated, it gives CASSLGAHRQETQYF.